This T cell receptor beta chain was recorded in a study of T cells in localized non-small cell lung cancer. Sequencing was performed with immunoSEQ multiplex PCR; in TCRdb, only in-frame clones are kept and a portion is missing. The sample has fewer than 40,000 clones; about 81% are singletons. Study-level results: As only one tumor region underwent sequencing, heterogeneity remains possible. The study detected a median roughly 56 of the top 100 tumor clones in adjacent lung. Clonality of T cells reached its maximum in uninvolved adjacent lung, surpassing tumor. Longer overall survival was seen with higher T cell density measured in blood.

This clone appeared once. Its antigen is not known. Germline V lookup: CDR1 SGHAT, CDR2 FQNNGV. CDR3 size: 15 residues. Losses at the gene ends were 5 bases for V and 3 bases for J; bases not matched to a gene: 7. The rearrangement joins TRBV11-2 to TRBJ1-1; 9 positions match TRBD1. The sequence was obtained from an older male donor with stage II squamous cell lung carcinoma. The input for sequencing was peripheral blood, taken before any cancer treatment. Here the CDR3 DNA reads TGTGCCAGCAGCAGCCGGACAGGGGCTTACACTGAAGCTTTCTTT. Translating gives CASSSRTGAYTEAFF.